These 10 T cell receptor beta chains originate from one sample sequenced in a study of vaccination and CD4 T cells after COVID-19 (dated by TCRdb to 2021 to 2024). The label giving this sample's treatment or condition can be read as: approximately nine-day PBMC culture with coronavirus spike peptide pools or control peptides (ViraFEST assay). Their target antigens are unknown. Library prep was done by PCR. Sequencing relied on an Illumina iSeq 100. DNA from cultured CD4+ T cells was subjected to TCR sequencing with the Oncomine TCR Beta short-read assay at the Johns Hopkins FTIC core. The public reads were reanalyzed by TCRdb: fastp trimming at Q25, MiXCR alignment, in-frame beta chains only. When rows share a CDR3 protein, they turn into one entry using the most common DNA and genes. This sample lists more than 12,000 distinct CDR3 sequences; around 49% were detected once. The ten largest clones represent 9% to 15% of the sample.

Source material: CD4+ T cells from blood, cultured in vitro. All receptors derive from a human donor who had recovered from COVID-19.

The J gene is TRBJ1-3, the V gene TRBV7-8; no reliable D call. The V end lost 5 bases, the J end lost 0 bases, and 17 bases lay between the germline ends. CDR3 length equals 17 residues. Germline V gene data show CDR1 as SGHVS and CDR2 as FQNEAQ. CDR3 protein: CASSPGGRQASGNTIYF. DNA for the CDR3: TGTGCCAGCAGCCCAGGTGGCAGACAAGCCTCTGGAAACACCATATATTTT.

V gene TRBV20-1 combines with J gene TRBJ1-2, with D possibly matching TRBD1 (6 bases). The V end was cut by 4 bases, the J end by 2 bases, with 11 bases between. The CDR3 is 13 residues long. The germline gives CDR1 DFQATT, CDR2 SNEGSKA (reference sequence). CDR3 residues: CSATGGWNYGYTF. The DNA for the CDR3 is TGCAGTGCTACGGGGGGCTGGAACTATGGCTACACCTTC.

The chain carries TRBV5-1 and TRBJ1-5; D gene uncertain. The CDR3 extends over 15 amino acids. The germline gives CDR1 SGHRS, CDR2 YFSETQ. V was trimmed by 0 bases and J by 1 base, leaving 8 bases between them. As DNA, the CDR3 is TGCGCCAGCAGCTTGGATGCGGGGAGCAATCAGCCCCAGCATTTT. Translation gives CASSLDAGSNQPQHF.

The chain combines TRBV7-6 with TRBJ1-3; weak D call: TRBD1 (6 bases). CDR1 SGHVS and CDR2 FNYEAQ come from the germline V gene. CDR3 length: 16 residues. V lost 5 bases and J 0 bases, leaving 14 bases between the germline ends. CDR3 residues: CASSPPGALSGNTIYF. The CDR3 nucleotides are TGTGCCAGCAGCCCGCCAGGGGCCCTCTCTGGAAACACCATATATTTT.

The chain links TRBV6-5 to TRBJ2-2; D remains ambiguous. V was trimmed by 2 bases and J by 2 bases, leaving 6 bases between them. This CDR3 is 14 amino acids long. Germline CDR1 and CDR2: MNHEY and SVGAGI. In DNA, the CDR3 is TGTGCCAGCAGTTACCCATATAACACCGGGGAGCTGTTTTTT. This gives the protein CASSYPYNTGELFF.

The chain has TRBV7-6 and TRBJ1-3; tentatively, D is TRBD1 (5 bases). The CDR3 is 16 amino acids. The ends were cut back, 5 bases at V and 4 bases at J, with 18 bases in the middle. CDR1 and CDR2 (germline): SGHVS, FNYEAQ. The CDR3 region is CASSPGTGLSGNTIYF. The CDR3 DNA sequence: TGTGCCAGCAGCCCCGGGACCGGCCTCTCCGGAAACACCATATATTTT.

This clonotype was detected only once. The chain combines TRBV10-1 with TRBJ2-1; tentative D call: TRBD2 (6 bases). Germline CDR1 reads WNHNN; CDR2 reads SYGVQD (reference sequence). The CDR3 contains 16 residues. V was cut by 0 bases and J by 1 base, with 10 bases left in between. The CDR3 loop reads CASSESVSGSYNEQFF. CDR3 DNA sequence: TGCGCCAGCAGTGAGTCGGTCAGCGGGTCCTACAATGAGCAGTTCTTC.

The rearrangement joins TRBV5-1 to TRBJ2-7; TRBD2 aligns across 7 bases. With V trimmed by 4 bases and J by 3 bases, 16 bases remained unmatched. The CDR3 has 17 residues. Germline lookup yields CDR1 SGHRS and CDR2 YFSETQ. This CDR3 is CASSVGGGGSLGYEQYF. Written as DNA, the CDR3 is TGCGCCAGCAGCGTGGGTGGAGGCGGGAGTTTGGGCTACGAGCAGTACTTC. Together with reference TRBV5-1 and TRBJ2-7, the CDR3 gives the full variable domain: KAGVTQTPRYLIKTRGQQVTLSCSPISGHRSVSWYQQTPGQGLQFLFEYFSETQRNKGNFPGRFSGRQFSNSRSEMNVSTLELGDSALYLCASSVGGGGSLGYEQYFGPGTRLTVT.

This clonotype was found a few times. The V and J genes are TRBV6-5 and TRBJ1-1; D is unresolved. Germline V lookup: CDR1 MNHEY, CDR2 SVGAGI. V gave up 0 bases and J gave up 7 bases, with 9 bases separating them. The CDR3 length is 13 residues. CDR3 sequence: CASSYSEVGEAFF. CDR3 sequence (DNA): TGTGCCAGCAGTTACTCGGAGGTTGGTGAAGCTTTCTTT.

This chain links TRBV7-8 with TRBJ2-1, with 8 bases matching TRBD1. The CDR3 spans 16 residues. J gave up 2 bases and V 1 base, and 4 bases lay outside the gene matches. Germline CDR1 is SGHVS and CDR2 is FQNEAQ. The CDR3 spells CASSLVQGATYNEQFF. The CDR3 DNA is TGTGCCAGCAGCTTAGTCCAGGGGGCGACCTACAATGAGCAGTTCTTC.